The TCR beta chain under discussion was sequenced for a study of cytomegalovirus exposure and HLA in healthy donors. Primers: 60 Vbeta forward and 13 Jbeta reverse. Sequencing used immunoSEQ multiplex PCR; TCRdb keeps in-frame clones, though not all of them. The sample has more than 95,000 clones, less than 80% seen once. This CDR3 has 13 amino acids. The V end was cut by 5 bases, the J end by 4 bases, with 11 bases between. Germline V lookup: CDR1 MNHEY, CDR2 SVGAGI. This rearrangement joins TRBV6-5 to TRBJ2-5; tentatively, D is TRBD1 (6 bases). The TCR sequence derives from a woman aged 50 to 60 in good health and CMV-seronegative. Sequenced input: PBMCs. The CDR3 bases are TGTGCCAGCAGTCGTCCAGGGGTAGAGACCCAGTACTTC. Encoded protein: CASSRPGVETQYF.